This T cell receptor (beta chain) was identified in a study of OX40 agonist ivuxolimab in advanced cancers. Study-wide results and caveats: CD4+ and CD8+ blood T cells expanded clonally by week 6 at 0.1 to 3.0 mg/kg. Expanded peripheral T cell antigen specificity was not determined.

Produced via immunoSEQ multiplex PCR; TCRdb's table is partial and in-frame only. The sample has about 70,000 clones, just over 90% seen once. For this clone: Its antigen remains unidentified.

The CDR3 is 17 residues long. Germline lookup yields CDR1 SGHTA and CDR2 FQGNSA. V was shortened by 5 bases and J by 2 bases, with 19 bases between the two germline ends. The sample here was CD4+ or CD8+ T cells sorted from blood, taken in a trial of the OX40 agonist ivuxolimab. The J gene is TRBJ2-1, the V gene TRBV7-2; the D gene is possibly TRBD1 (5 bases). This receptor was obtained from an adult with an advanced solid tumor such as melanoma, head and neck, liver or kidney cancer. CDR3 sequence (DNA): TGTGCCAGCAGCCATTGGACACCGAATTACCCCTACAATGAGCAGTTCTTC. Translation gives CASSHWTPNYPYNEQFF.